This entry describes one T cell receptor beta chain. What it recognizes is unknown. Produced via immunoSEQ multiplex PCR; TCRdb's table is partial and in-frame only. The sample gives about 420 clones, roughly 88% of which show up once; about a sixth is in the top ten. This record comes from a study of the immune and genomic landscape of osteosarcoma. Study-wide results and limits: Clonality was higher in immune-hot C3 than cold C1, yet still low. Productive clonality was low overall, averaging roughly 0.085, maximum 0.3 to 0.35.

The germline V gene encodes CDR1 MNHNS and CDR2 SASEGT. The CDR3 runs to 15 residues. The ends were cut back, 7 bases at V and 3 bases at J, with 18 bases in the middle. The chain has TRBV6-1 and TRBJ1-2; D is undetermined. This receptor was identified in a girl aged 10 to 17 with osteosarcoma. The sequencing input was tumor tissue from a local recurrence in the femur. The CDR3 bases are TGTGCCAGCATACTAGGCCCCGCCATTGACTATGGCTACACCTTC. Protein product: CASILGPAIDYGYTF.